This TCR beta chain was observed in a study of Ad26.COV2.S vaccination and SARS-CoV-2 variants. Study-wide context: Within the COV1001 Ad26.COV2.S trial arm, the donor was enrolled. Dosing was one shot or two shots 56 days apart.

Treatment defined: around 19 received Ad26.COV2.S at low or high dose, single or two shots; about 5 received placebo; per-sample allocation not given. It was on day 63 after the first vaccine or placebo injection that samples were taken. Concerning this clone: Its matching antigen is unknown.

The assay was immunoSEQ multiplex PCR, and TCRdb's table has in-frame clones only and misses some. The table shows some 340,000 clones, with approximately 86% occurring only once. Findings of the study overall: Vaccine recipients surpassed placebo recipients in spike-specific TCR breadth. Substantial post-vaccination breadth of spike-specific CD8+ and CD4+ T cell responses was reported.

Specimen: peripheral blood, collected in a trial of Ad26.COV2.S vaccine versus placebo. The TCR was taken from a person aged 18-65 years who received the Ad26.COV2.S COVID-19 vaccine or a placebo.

The CDR3 bases are TGTGCCAGCAGCAAAATACTAGGAGTTGGGGACACTGAAGCTTTCTTT. Translated, it gives CASSKILGVGDTEAFF. The gene calls are TRBV21-1 and TRBJ1-1. TRBV21-1 is recorded as a pseudogene. The CDR3 consists of 16 residues.